There are many counts of the clone carrying this T cell receptor beta chain. The antigen remains undetermined. The sample belongs to a study of T cells in Graves' hyperthyroidism and ophthalmopathy. Study overall: Blood was drawn when the patient was first diagnosed and still untreated. The study, taken as a whole, reports: The majority of expanded thyroid clonotypes above 0.001 also appeared in blood.

Trimming took off 5 bases at V and 1 base at J, with 13 bases between the two ends. Germline V CDR1 and CDR2: SGDLS, YYNGEE. This CDR3 has 14 amino acids. Diagnostic assessment was based on clinical symptoms, serum thyroxine and TRAb, thyroid ultrasound and orbital computed tomography. The PBMCs were taken from around 10 ml of fresh peripheral blood. Amplified regions were TCR beta CDR3 sequences from RNA transcripts. With the HTBI primer set, the TCR CDR3 went through a first round of RT-PCR. TCRdb re-derived calls from the multiplex PCR reads in MiXCR, one entry per CDR3 protein. The sample holds roughly 500,000 distinct CDR3 sequences, roughly 15% seen once.

The sequenced sample was blood. This chain uses TRBV9 with TRBJ2-7; no reliable D call. The receptor's source is a woman aged 25 to 39 with Graves' ophthalmopathy. DNA of the CDR3: TGTGCCAGCAGTCGAAATCTCATATCCTACGAGCAGTACTTC. Translating it yields CASSRNLISYEQYF.